This T cell receptor beta chain was observed in a study of cytomegalovirus exposure and HLA in healthy donors. This CDR3 has 17 amino acids. V was pared by 5 bases and J by 4 bases, with 13 bases of the junction left unmatched. Germline CDR1 reads SGHTA; CDR2 reads FQGNSA. Primers included in the PCR were 60 Vbeta and 13 Jbeta primers. The protocol was immunoSEQ multiplex PCR, while the TCRdb copy is restricted to in-frame clones and leaves out a portion. This sample's clone table lists some 150,000 clones. The sample comprised PBMCs. V usage is TRBV7-2 and J usage is TRBJ2-3, with TRBD2 matching 9 bases. This receptor was obtained from a woman aged 18-29 years in good health and CMV-seronegative. Written as DNA, the CDR3 is TGTGCCAGCAGCCCCCGGTCTCTAGCGGGAAGTGCAGATACGCAGTATTTT. Translation: CASSPRSLAGSADTQYF.